This note documents a single T cell receptor beta chain sequence. A junction boundary mismatches the germline segment, possibly from a read error. The data originate from a study of T cells in localized non-small cell lung cancer. Here immunoSEQ multiplex PCR was the method, and the copy in TCRdb shows in-frame clones only, minus some. The profile shows under 65,000 clones, over 85% of them singletons. Sequences were derived from peripheral blood, sampled before any cancer treatment. The source is a man aged 40 to 75 with stage I squamous cell lung carcinoma.

The CDR3 DNA reads TGTGCCAGCCGCTTGGGAGACGGAAACACCATATATTTT. Its protein is CASRLGDGNTIYF. The gene calls are TRBV7-2 and TRBJ1-3; D gene ambiguous. This CDR3 has 13 amino acids. Germline loops: CDR1 SGHTA, CDR2 FQGNSA.